These T cell receptor beta chains were read from a single sample in a study of OX40 agonist ivuxolimab in advanced cancers. Here immunoSEQ multiplex PCR was the method, and the copy in TCRdb shows in-frame clones only, minus some. The table has roughly 53,000 clones, about 87% seen once. The material sequenced was CD4+ or CD8+ T cells sorted from blood, taken in a trial of the OX40 agonist ivuxolimab. These receptors came from an adult with an advanced solid tumor such as melanoma, head and neck, liver or kidney cancer. The CDR3 runs from the conserved cysteine through the conserved F or W. A D gene is named only where the DNA matches it firmly. Only part of the rows carry a size: once, few, many, or a class if the clone is expanded.

clone_size	v_call	j_call	d_call	cdr3_aa	cdr3_nt
.	TRBV5-6	TRBJ1-3	.	CASSFRTVSGNTIYF	TGTGCCAGCAGCTTCAGGACAGTCTCTGGAAACACCATATATTTT
.	TRBV29-1	TRBJ2-7	.	CSVETVEKPYEQYF	TGCAGCGTTGAGACGGTAGAGAAACCCTACGAGCAGTACTTC
few	TRBV6-6	TRBJ1-5	.	CASSYASDTNNQPQHF	TGTGCCAGCAGTTACGCCTCCGACACAAATAATCAGCCCCAGCATTTT
.	TRBV18	TRBJ1-1	.	CASSQGVGTEAFF	TGTGCCAGCTCACAGGGGGTAGGGACTGAAGCTTTCTTT
.	TRBV5-6	TRBJ1-1	.	CASSLYDGRGNTEAFF	TGTGCCAGCAGTCTATACGATGGGAGGGGGAACACTGAAGCTTTCTTT
.	TRBV7-2	TRBJ2-1	TRBD1	CASSPPTGVSYNEQFF	TGTGCCAGCAGCCCGCCGACAGGGGTGTCCTACAATGAGCAGTTCTTC
.	TRBV4-1	TRBJ2-3	.	CASSQDRGRLSTDTQYF	TGCGCCAGCAGCCAAGATAGAGGGAGGCTCAGCACAGATACGCAGTATTTT
once	TRBV7-2	TRBJ1-2	.	CASSSQGTNYGYTF	TGTGCCAGCAGCTCGCAGGGGACTAACTATGGCTACACCTTC
.	TRBV18	TRBJ2-7	.	CASSPPVAGAYEQYF	TGTGCCAGCTCACCACCGGTGGCAGGGGCCTACGAGCAGTACTTC
.	TRBV5-1	TRBJ2-7	.	CASSLGQREQYF	TGCGCCAGCAGCTTGGGACAGCGGGAGCAGTACTTC
.	TRBV27	TRBJ2-7	TRBD1	CASSLTGPYEQYF	TGTGCCAGCAGTTTGACAGGGCCCTACGAGCAGTACTTC
once	TRBV5-5	TRBJ1-3	TRBD1	CASSRGTGDFLAGNTIYF	TGTGCCAGCAGCCGAGGGACAGGGGATTTCTTAGCTGGAAACACCATATATTTT
.	TRBV16	TRBJ2-7	TRBD2	CASSQSGLAESSYEQYF	TGTGCCAGCAGCCAATCCGGGCTAGCGGAGAGCTCCTACGAGCAGTACTTC
.	TRBV7-3	TRBJ2-1	TRBD2	CASSLLAGVPNEQFF	TGTGCCAGCAGCTTACTAGCGGGAGTCCCCAATGAGCAGTTCTTC
.	TRBV6-6	TRBJ2-7	.	CASSSAEKEQYF	TGTGCCAGCAGTTCGGCAGAAAAAGAGCAGTACTTC